These T cell receptor beta chains were read from a single sample in a study of cytomegalovirus exposure and HLA in healthy donors. Profiling relied on immunoSEQ multiplex PCR, and the TCRdb table lists in-frame clones only, not all of them. The repertoire holds some 190,000 clones, with 77% as singletons. Sequenced input: PBMCs. The receptors stem from a man between 18 and 35 years old in good health and CMV-seronegative. CDR3s include the opening cysteine and the closing phenylalanine or tryptophan. The D gene is left open where the match is weak. For some rows the clone size is stated as once, few or many, or as a class when expanded; others skip it.

D: -
size: -
J: TRBJ1-1
V: TRBV6-1
DNA: TGTGCCAGCAGCCCCACCAGGGGCGGGTTCCCTGAAGCTTTCTTT
CDR3: CASSPTRGGFPEAFF

D: TRBD2
size: once
J: TRBJ2-1
V: TRBV9
DNA: TGTGCCAGCAGCCATCAAAGACAGCGGGACTACAATGAGCAGTTCTTC
CDR3: CASSHQRQRDYNEQFF

D: -
size: once
J: TRBJ2-7
V: TRBV28
DNA: TGTGCCAGCAGGCCCCTATCTGGGACTCGCGAGCAGTACTTC
CDR3: CASRPLSGTREQYF

D: TRBD1
size: -
J: TRBJ1-2
V: TRBV10-3
DNA: TGTGCCATCAGTACGACAGGGAAAGGAGGGTATCGAGGCTACACCTTC
CDR3: CAISTTGKGGYRGYTF

D: -
size: few
J: TRBJ1-2
V: TRBV7-9
DNA: TGTGCCAGCAGCCAACAGGGCTATGGCTACACCTTC
CDR3: CASSQQGYGYTF

D: TRBD2
size: -
J: TRBJ2-3
V: TRBV12-5
DNA: TGTGCTAGTGGTTTGGGGACTAGCGGCCGCACAGATACGCAGTATTTT
CDR3: CASGLGTSGRTDTQYF

D: TRBD2
size: -
J: TRBJ2-5
V: TRBV9
DNA: TGTGCCAGCAGCCCGACTAGCGGGGAGACCCAGTACTTC
CDR3: CASSPTSGETQYF

D: -
size: -
J: TRBJ2-1
V: TRBV4-2
DNA: TGTGCCAGCAGCCAAGCTGCCGGGTTCTACAATGAGCAGTTCTTC
CDR3: CASSQAAGFYNEQFF

D: -
size: -
J: TRBJ1-5
V: TRBV5-6
DNA: TGTGCCAGCAGCTTGGACAGGACGGAATTCAATCAGCCCCAGCATTTT
CDR3: CASSLDRTEFNQPQHF

D: TRBD1
size: -
J: TRBJ2-4
V: TRBV4-2
DNA: TGTGCCAGCACCCGGGACAGGGGGTCCGAGGGGGTTCAGTACTTC
CDR3: CASTRDRGSEGVQYF

D: TRBD1
size: -
J: TRBJ2-7
V: TRBV4-3
DNA: TGCGCCAGCAGCCAAGTTTGGACAGGGGGCTCCTACGAGCAGTACTTC
CDR3: CASSQVWTGGSYEQYF

D: TRBD1
size: once
J: TRBJ1-5
V: TRBV18
DNA: TGTGCCAGCTCACCTCTATCGACAGGGGGCGGGAATCAGCCCCAGCATTTT
CDR3: CASSPLSTGGGNQPQHF

D: -
size: -
J: TRBJ2-5
V: TRBV7-9
DNA: TGTGCCAGCAGCTCGGGCCATTACAGGGTTCCCCAGTACTTC
CDR3: CASSSGHYRVPQYF

D: -
size: -
J: TRBJ2-7
V: TRBV30
DNA: TGTGCCTGGAGTGTCACTGGTGAGCAGTACTTC
CDR3: CAWSVTGEQYF

D: -
size: few
J: TRBJ1-1
V: TRBV6-1
DNA: TGTGCCAGCAGTGAAGTGGGCAGGGTATCTGAAGCTTTCTTT
CDR3: CASSEVGRVSEAFF

D: -
size: -
J: TRBJ2-3
V: TRBV15
DNA: TGTGCCACCAGCAGAGATGGGCGGGAAGATACGCAGTATTTT
CDR3: CATSRDGREDTQYF

D: TRBD1
size: -
J: TRBJ2-3
V: TRBV7-2
DNA: TGTGCCAGCAGCTTGTCCCATGGGACAGTAAGCACAGATACGCAGTATTTT
CDR3: CASSLSHGTVSTDTQYF

D: -
size: -
J: TRBJ1-6
V: TRBV19
DNA: TGTGCCAGTAGTACGGATCGACCGGCTAGGGGTTCACCCCTCCACTTT
CDR3: CASSTDRPARGSPLHF

D: TRBD1
size: -
J: TRBJ2-5
V: TRBV4-3
DNA: TGCGCCAGCAGCCAAGGGGGACAGGGCAGGTACTTC
CDR3: CASSQGGQGRYF

D: TRBD1
size: -
J: TRBJ1-2
V: TRBV6-1
DNA: TGTGCCAGCAGTCCTTGGGACAGGGCTGGCTACACCTTC
CDR3: CASSPWDRAGYTF

D: TRBD1
size: -
J: TRBJ2-1
V: TRBV18
DNA: TGTGCCAGCTCACCAATACCAACCCGGACAGGGGCTGGTGAGCAGTTCTTC
CDR3: CASSPIPTRTGAGEQFF

D: -
size: -
J: TRBJ2-7
V: TRBV4-2
DNA: TGTGCCAGCAGCCAGGACAAATCAAGGCTCTACGAGCAGTACTTC
CDR3: CASSQDKSRLYEQYF

D: TRBD2
size: -
J: TRBJ2-7
V: TRBV29-1
DNA: TGCAGCATGATAGCGGGAGGGGGTTACGAGCAGTACTTC
CDR3: CSMIAGGGYEQYF

D: -
size: -
J: TRBJ2-3
V: TRBV7-2
DNA: TGTGCCAGCAGCTTACAGAAGCGGACTGGAGGCACAGATACGCAGTATTTT
CDR3: CASSLQKRTGGTDTQYF

D: -
size: -
J: TRBJ1-3
V: TRBV19
DNA: TGTGCCAGTAGTATAGTACTGGTAGGCAGGGCTGGAAACACCATATATTTT
CDR3: CASSIVLVGRAGNTIYF

D: TRBD2
size: few
J: TRBJ2-5
V: TRBV7-9
DNA: TGTGCCAGCAGCCGCCGGACTAGCGGGATTAAAGAGACCCAGTACTTC
CDR3: CASSRRTSGIKETQYF

D: -
size: -
J: TRBJ1-2
V: TRBV4-2
DNA: TGTGCCGTCAGGGGAGCTAACTATGGCTACACCTTC
CDR3: CAVRGANYGYTF

D: -
size: -
J: TRBJ2-3
V: TRBV2
DNA: TGTGCTAGCACGGTTGAGCGCACAGATACGCAGTATTTT
CDR3: CASTVERTDTQYF

D: -
size: -
J: TRBJ1-2
V: TRBV7-2
DNA: TGTGCCAGCAGCTTTAACAGGTTGCTCTATGGCTACACCTTC
CDR3: CASSFNRLLYGYTF

D: -
size: -
J: TRBJ2-4
V: TRBV5-1
DNA: TGCGCCAGCAGCTTGGAGGAGCCCAAAAACATTCAGTACTTC
CDR3: CASSLEEPKNIQYF

D: TRBD1
size: -
J: TRBJ2-1
V: TRBV7-6
DNA: TGTGCCAGCAGCCCGGGACAGGGACACACCGAGCAGTTCTTC
CDR3: CASSPGQGHTEQFF

D: TRBD1
size: -
J: TRBJ2-2
V: TRBV5-4
DNA: TGTGCCAGCAGCACATCCGGGACAGGGGTCTCCGGGGAGCTGTTTTTT
CDR3: CASSTSGTGVSGELFF

D: -
size: -
J: TRBJ2-5
V: TRBV7-2
DNA: TGTGCCAGCAGTTTGACCAGGACTCAAGAGACCCAGTACTTC
CDR3: CASSLTRTQETQYF

D: -
size: -
J: TRBJ2-7
V: TRBV18
DNA: TGTGCCAGCACTGCGGGCCCCAAATTCTACGAGCAGTACTTC
CDR3: CASTAGPKFYEQYF

D: TRBD2
size: -
J: TRBJ2-7
V: TRBV5-4
DNA: TGTGCCAGCAGCTTGGCAGGGACTAGCGGAACCTACGAGCAGTACTTC
CDR3: CASSLAGTSGTYEQYF

D: -
size: -
J: TRBJ2-1
V: TRBV5-6
DNA: TGTGCCAGTAGGCCCCAGCCGGGACTCATAATGGCTGAGCAGTTCTTC
CDR3: CASRPQPGLIMAEQFF

D: -
size: -
J: TRBJ2-7
V: TRBV7-6
DNA: TGTGCCAGCAGCTTAGGCCGGGTCACCACCTACGAGCAGTACTTC
CDR3: CASSLGRVTTYEQYF

D: TRBD2
size: -
J: TRBJ2-1
V: TRBV12-5
DNA: TGTGCTAGTGGTTTGACCTCACTAGCGGGAGGGCTCTCCTACAATGAGCAGTTCTTC
CDR3: CASGLTSLAGGLSYNEQFF

D: TRBD1
size: -
J: TRBJ2-7
V: TRBV7-9
DNA: TGTGCCAGCAGCTTAAGAGACGGGACACAGGGGGACTACGAGCAGTACTTC
CDR3: CASSLRDGTQGDYEQYF

D: -
size: once
J: TRBJ1-3
V: TRBV6-5
DNA: TGTGCCACTGGACAGCCAAGCTCTGGAAACACCATATATTTT
CDR3: CATGQPSSGNTIYF

D: TRBD1
size: -
J: TRBJ1-6
V: TRBV7-8
DNA: TGTGCCAGCAGCTGGGACAGAGAGAATTCACCCCTCCACTTT
CDR3: CASSWDRENSPLHF

D: TRBD2
size: few
J: TRBJ2-7
V: TRBV30
DNA: TGTGCCTGGACCAAGACTAGCGGGAGGGCTGCCGAGCAGTACTTC
CDR3: CAWTKTSGRAAEQYF

D: -
size: -
J: TRBJ1-4
V: TRBV4-3
DNA: TGCGCCAGCAGCCAAGGTGACAGAGATAATGAAAAACTGTTTTTT
CDR3: CASSQGDRDNEKLFF

D: TRBD2
size: -
J: TRBJ2-7
V: TRBV6-5
DNA: TGTGCCAGCAGACTAGCGGGGGGATACGAGCAGTACTTC
CDR3: CASRLAGGYEQYF

D: TRBD1
size: -
J: TRBJ2-7
V: TRBV6-6
DNA: TGTGCCAGCAGGTGGACAGGGACCTACGAGCAGTACTTC
CDR3: CASRWTGTYEQYF

D: -
size: few
J: TRBJ2-1
V: TRBV7-9
DNA: TGTGCCAGCAGCCCAGAACCGGAGGATGAGCAGTTCTTC
CDR3: CASSPEPEDEQFF

D: TRBD2
size: -
J: TRBJ2-3
V: TRBV4-3
DNA: TGCGCCAGCAGTAGCGGGACTAGCACAGATACGCAGTATTTT
CDR3: CASSSGTSTDTQYF

D: -
size: -
J: TRBJ2-7
V: TRBV5-6
DNA: TGTGCCAGCAGTCTCGGTAGTAGTGAGCAGTACTTC
CDR3: CASSLGSSEQYF

D: TRBD1
size: once
J: TRBJ2-7
V: TRBV19
DNA: TGTGCCAGTAAAGGCGCCTGGGGGACAGCCTACGAGCAGTACTTC
CDR3: CASKGAWGTAYEQYF

D: -
size: -
J: TRBJ1-2
V: TRBV5-6
DNA: TGTGCCAGCAGCCGACCGGCGGGGGAAGGCTACACCTTC
CDR3: CASSRPAGEGYTF

D: TRBD2
size: -
J: TRBJ2-1
V: TRBV7-2
DNA: TGTGCCAGCAGCTTAGGCCGGGGGGGCCTCGGGGAGCAGTTCTTC
CDR3: CASSLGRGGLGEQFF

D: TRBD1
size: -
J: TRBJ2-7
V: TRBV6-5
DNA: TGTGCCAGCAGTCGGACAGGGGGCGGGACCTACGAGCAGTACTTC
CDR3: CASSRTGGGTYEQYF

D: -
size: -
J: TRBJ1-4
V: TRBV7-9
DNA: TGTGCCAGCAGCTTACGTTTCGAAAAACTGTTTTTT
CDR3: CASSLRFEKLFF